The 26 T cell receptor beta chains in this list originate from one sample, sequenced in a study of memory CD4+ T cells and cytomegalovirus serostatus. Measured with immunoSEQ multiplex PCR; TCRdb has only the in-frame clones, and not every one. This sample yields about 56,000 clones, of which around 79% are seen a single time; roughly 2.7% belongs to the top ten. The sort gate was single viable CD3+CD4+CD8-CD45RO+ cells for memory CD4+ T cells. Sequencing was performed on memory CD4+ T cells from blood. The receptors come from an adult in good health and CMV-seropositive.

CDR3 coding DNA: TGCAGCGTTTCCGGGAGCGTCACCGGGGAGCTGTTTTTT. Its protein product is CSVSGSVTGELFF. The V call is TRBV29-1, the J call TRBJ2-2, with a weak D call TRBD2 (6 bases). CDR3 size: 13 residues. Trimming stripped 5 bases from V and 4 bases from J, with 11 bases between. Germline CDR1 SQVTM, CDR2 ANQGSEA.

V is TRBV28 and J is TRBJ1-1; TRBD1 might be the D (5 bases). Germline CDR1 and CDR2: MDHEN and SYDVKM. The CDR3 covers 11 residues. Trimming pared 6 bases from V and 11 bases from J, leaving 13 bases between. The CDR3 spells CASSIAGGAFF. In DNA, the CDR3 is TGTGCCAGCAGCATAGCGGGGGGGGCTTTCTTT.

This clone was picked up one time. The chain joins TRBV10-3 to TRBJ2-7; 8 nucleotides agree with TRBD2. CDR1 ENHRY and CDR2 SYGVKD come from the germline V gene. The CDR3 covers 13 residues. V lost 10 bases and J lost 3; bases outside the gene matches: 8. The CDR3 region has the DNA TGTGCCACCCTGACTAGCGACAACTACGAGCAGTACTTC. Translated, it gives CATLTSDNYEQYF.

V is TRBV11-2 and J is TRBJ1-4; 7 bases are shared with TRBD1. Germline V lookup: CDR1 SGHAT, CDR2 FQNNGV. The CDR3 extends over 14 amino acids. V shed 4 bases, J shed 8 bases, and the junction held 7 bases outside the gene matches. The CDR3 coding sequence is TGTGCCAGCAGCTCCCAGACAGGGTTAGAAAAACTGTTTTTT. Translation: CASSSQTGLEKLFF.

The CDR3 DNA is TGTGCCAGCAGCATCACGACAGTCTTGAACACTGAAGCTTTCTTT. Amino acid sequence: CASSITTVLNTEAFF. This sequence joins TRBV21-1 and TRBJ1-1; the table's D call, TRBD1, was not checked against the DNA. TRBV21-1 is a listed pseudogene. The CDR3 has 15 residues.

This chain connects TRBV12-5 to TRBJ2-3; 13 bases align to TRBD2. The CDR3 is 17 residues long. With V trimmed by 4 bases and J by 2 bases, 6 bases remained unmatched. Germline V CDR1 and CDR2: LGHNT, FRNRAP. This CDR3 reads CASGWGLAGYLTDTQYF. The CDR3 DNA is TGTGCTAGTGGTTGGGGACTAGCGGGATATCTCACAGATACGCAGTATTTT.

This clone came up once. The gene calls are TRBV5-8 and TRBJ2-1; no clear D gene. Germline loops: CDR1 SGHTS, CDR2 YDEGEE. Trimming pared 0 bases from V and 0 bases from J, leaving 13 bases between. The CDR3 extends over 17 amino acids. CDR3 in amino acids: CASSLALQASSYNEQFF. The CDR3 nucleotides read TGTGCCAGCAGCTTGGCCTTGCAGGCTAGCTCCTACAATGAGCAGTTCTTC.

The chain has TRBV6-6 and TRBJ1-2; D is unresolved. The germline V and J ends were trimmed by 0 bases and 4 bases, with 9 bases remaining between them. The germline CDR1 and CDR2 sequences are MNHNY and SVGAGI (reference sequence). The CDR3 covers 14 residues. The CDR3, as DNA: TGTGCCAGCAGTTACTCGAATGAAGGCTATGGCTACACCTTC. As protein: CASSYSNEGYGYTF.

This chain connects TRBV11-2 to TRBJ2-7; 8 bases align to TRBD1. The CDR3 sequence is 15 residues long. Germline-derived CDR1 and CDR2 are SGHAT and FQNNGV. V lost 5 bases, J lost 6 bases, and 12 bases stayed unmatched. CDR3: CASSLNRGVQGEQYF. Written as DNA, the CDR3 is TGTGCCAGCAGCCTTAACAGGGGGGTTCAGGGCGAGCAGTACTTC.

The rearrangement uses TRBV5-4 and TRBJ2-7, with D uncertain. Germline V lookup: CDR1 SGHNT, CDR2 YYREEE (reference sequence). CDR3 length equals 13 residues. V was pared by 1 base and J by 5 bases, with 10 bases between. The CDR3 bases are TGTGCCAGCAGCTTGACTCTCGCGGACGAGCAGTACTTC. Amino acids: CASSLTLADEQYF.

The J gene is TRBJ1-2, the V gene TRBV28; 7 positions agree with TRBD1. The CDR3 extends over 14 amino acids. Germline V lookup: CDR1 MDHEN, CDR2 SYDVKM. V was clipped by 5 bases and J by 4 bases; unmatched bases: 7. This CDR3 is CASSPPGQFYGYTF. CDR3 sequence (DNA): TGTGCCAGCAGTCCCCCGGGACAGTTCTATGGCTACACCTTC.

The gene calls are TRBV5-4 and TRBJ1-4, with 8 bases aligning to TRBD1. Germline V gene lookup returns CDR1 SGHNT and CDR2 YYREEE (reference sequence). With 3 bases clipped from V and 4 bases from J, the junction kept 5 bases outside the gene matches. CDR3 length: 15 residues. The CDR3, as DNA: TGTGCCAGCAGCTGGGGGACAGGCAATAATGAAAAACTGTTTTTT. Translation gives CASSWGTGNNEKLFF.

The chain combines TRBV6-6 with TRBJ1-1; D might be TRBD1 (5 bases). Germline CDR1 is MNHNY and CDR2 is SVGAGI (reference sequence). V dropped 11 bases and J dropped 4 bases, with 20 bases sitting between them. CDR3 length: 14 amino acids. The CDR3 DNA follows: TGTGCCTCCCCATCGACAGCCTCAGGCACTGAAGCTTTCTTT. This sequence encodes CASPSTASGTEAFF.

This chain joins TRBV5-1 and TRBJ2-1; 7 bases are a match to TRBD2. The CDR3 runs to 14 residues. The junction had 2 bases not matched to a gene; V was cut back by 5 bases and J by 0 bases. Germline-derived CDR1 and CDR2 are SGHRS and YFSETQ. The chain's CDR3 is CASSREASYNEQFF. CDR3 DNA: TGCGCCAGCAGTCGGGAGGCCTCCTACAATGAGCAGTTCTTC.

CDR3 DNA: TGTGCCAGCAGTGAAGGAATATCTAATCAGCCCCAGCATTTT. It yields the protein CASSEGISNQPQHF. The V and J genes are TRBV2 and TRBJ1-5; D remains ambiguous. This CDR3 spans 14 amino acids. Germline values: CDR1 SNHLY, CDR2 FYNNEI. With 1 base removed from V and 4 bases from J, the gap between germline ends came to 8 bases.

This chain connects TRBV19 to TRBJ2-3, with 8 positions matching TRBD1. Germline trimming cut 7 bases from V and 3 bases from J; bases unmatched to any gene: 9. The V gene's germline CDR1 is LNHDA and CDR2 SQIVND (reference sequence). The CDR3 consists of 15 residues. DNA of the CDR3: TGTGCCAGTAAAGGATGGGGACAGGAGACAGATACGCAGTATTTT. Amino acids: CASKGWGQETDTQYF. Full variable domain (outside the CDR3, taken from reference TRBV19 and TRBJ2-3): DGGITQSPKYLFRKEGQNVTLSCEQNLNHDAMYWYRQDPGQGLRLIYYSQIVNDFQKGDIAEGYSVSREKKESFPLTVTSAQKNPTAFYLCASKGWGQETDTQYFGPGTRLTVL.

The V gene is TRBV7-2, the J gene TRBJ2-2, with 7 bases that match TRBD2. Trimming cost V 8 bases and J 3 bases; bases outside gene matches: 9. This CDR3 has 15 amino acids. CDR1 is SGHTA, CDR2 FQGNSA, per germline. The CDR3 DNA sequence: TGTGCCAGCGGGAGGGACCGGACGGACACCGGGGAGCTGTTTTTT. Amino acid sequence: CASGRDRTDTGELFF. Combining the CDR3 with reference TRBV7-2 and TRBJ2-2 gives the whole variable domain GAGVSQSPSNKVTEKGKDVELRCDPISGHTALYWYRQSLGQGLEFLIYFQGNSAPDKSGLPSDRFSAERTGGSVSTLTIQRTQQEDSAVYLCASGRDRTDTGELFFGEGSRLTVL.

The CDR3 is CASTELAGAYEQYF. In nucleotides, the CDR3 is TGCGCCAGCACGGAACTAGCGGGGGCCTACGAGCAGTACTTC. The rearrangement uses TRBV5-1 and TRBJ2-7; 11 bases are shared with TRBD2. After removal of 6 bases from V and 2 bases from J, the junction contained 4 bases not matched to a gene. This CDR3 is built from 14 residues. In germline, CDR1 is SGHRS, CDR2 YFSETQ.

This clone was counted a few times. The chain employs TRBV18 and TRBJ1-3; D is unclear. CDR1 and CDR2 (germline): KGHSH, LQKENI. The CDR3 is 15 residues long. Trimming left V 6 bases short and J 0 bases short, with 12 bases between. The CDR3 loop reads CASSQTRSSGNTIYF. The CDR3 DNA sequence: TGTGCCAGCTCTCAAACCCGGAGCTCTGGAAACACCATATATTTT.

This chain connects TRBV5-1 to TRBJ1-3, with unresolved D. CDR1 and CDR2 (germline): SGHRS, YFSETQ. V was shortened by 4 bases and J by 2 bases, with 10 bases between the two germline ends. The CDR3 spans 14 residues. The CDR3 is CASSPPGTGNTIYF. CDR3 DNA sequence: TGCGCCAGCAGCCCCCCGGGGACTGGAAACACCATATATTTT.

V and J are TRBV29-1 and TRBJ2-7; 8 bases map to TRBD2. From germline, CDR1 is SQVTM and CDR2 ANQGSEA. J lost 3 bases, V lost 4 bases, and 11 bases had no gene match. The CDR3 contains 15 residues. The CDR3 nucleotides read TGCAGCGTTGGAGCCTCTAGCGGGCACCTCTACGAGCAGTACTTC. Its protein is CSVGASSGHLYEQYF.

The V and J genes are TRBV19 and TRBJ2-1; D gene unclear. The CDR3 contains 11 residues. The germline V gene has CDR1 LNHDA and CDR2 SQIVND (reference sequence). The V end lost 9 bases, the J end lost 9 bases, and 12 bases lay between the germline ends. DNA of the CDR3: TGTGCCAGCAGGACGGCAACTGAGCAGTTCTTC. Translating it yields CASRTATEQFF.

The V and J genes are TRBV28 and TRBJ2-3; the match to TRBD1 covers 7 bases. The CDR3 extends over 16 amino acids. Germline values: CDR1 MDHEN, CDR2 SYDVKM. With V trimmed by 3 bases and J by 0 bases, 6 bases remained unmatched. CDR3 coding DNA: TGTGCCAGCAGTTTTAGGGGGCCAATGAGCACAGATACGCAGTATTTT. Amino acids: CASSFRGPMSTDTQYF.

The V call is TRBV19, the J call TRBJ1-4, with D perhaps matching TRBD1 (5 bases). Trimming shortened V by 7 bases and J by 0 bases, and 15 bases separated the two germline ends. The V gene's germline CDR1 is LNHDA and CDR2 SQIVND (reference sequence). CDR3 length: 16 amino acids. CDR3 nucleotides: TGTGCCAGTACCCGTCAGGGTATCGCAACTAATGAAAAACTGTTTTTT. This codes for CASTRQGIATNEKLFF.

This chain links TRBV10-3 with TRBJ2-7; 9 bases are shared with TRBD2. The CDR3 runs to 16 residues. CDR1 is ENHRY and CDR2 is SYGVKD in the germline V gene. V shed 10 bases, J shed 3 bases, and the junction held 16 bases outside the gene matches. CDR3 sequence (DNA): TGTGCCACCACGAGCATAGCGGGAGCCAGCAACTACGAGCAGTACTTC. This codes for CATTSIAGASNYEQYF.

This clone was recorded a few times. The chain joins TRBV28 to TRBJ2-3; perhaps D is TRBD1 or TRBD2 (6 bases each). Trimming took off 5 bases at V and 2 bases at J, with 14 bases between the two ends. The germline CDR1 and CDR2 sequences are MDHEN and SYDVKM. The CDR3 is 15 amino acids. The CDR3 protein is CASSPRTGATDTQYF. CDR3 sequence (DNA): TGTGCCAGCAGTCCTCGTACGGGGGCCACAGATACGCAGTATTTT. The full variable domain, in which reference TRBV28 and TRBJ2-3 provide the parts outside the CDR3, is DVKVTQSSRYLVKRTGEKVFLECVQDMDHENMFWYRQDPGLGLRLIYFSYDVKMKEKGDIPEGYSVSREKKERFSLILESASTNQTSMYLCASSPRTGATDTQYFGPGTRLTVL.